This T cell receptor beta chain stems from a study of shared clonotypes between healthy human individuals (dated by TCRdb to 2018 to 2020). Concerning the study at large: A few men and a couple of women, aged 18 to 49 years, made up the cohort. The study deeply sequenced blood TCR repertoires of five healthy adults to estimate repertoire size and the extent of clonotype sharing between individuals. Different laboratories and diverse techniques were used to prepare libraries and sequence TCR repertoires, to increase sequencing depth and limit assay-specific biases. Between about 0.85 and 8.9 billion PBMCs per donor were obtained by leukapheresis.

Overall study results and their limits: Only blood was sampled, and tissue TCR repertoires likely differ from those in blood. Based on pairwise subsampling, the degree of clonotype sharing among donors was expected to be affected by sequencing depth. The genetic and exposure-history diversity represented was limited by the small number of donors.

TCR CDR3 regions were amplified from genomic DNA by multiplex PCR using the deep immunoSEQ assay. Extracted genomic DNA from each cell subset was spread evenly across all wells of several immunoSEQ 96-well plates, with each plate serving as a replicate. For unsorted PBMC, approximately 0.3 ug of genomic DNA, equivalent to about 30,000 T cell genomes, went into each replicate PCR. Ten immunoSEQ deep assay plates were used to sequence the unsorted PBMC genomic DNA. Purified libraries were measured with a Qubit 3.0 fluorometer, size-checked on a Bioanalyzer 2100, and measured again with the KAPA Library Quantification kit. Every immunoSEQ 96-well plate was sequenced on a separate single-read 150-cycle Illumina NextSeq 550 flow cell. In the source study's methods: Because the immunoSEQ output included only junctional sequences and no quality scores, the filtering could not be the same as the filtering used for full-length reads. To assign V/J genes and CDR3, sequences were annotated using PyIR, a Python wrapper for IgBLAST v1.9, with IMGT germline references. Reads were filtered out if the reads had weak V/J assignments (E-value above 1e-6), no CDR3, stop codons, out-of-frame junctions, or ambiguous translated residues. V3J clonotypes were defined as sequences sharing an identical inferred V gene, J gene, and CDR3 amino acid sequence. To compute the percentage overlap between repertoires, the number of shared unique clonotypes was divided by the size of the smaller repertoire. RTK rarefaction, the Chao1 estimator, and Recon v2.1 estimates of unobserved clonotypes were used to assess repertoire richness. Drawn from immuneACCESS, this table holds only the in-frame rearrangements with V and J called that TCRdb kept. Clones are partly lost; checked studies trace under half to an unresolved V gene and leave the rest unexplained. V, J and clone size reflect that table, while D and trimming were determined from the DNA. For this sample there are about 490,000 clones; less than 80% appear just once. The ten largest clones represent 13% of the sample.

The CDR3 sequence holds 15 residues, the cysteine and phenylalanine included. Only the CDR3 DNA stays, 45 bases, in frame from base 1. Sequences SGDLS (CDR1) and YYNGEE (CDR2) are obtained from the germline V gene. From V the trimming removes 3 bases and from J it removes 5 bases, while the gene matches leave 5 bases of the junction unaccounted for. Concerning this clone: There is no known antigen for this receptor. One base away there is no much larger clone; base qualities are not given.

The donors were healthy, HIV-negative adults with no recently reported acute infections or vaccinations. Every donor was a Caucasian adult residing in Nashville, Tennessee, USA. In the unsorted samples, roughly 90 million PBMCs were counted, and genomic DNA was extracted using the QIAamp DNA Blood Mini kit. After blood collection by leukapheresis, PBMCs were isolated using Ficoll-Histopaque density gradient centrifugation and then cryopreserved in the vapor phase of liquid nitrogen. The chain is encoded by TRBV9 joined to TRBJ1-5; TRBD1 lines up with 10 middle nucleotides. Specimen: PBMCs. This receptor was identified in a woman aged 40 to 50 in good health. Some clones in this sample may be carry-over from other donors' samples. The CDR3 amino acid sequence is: CASSATGTGDQPQHF. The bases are TGTGCCAGCAGCGCAACCGGGACAGGGGATCAGCCCCAGCATTTT.